Shown below are 17 T cell receptor beta chains from a single sample sequenced in a study of Ad26.COV2.S vaccination and SARS-CoV-2 variants. This sample's treatment: roughly 18 received Ad26.COV2.S at low or high dose, single or two shots; several received placebo; per-sample allocation not given. Following the first vaccine or placebo injection, samples were taken on day 63. Clones were read by immunoSEQ multiplex PCR, and TCRdb kept only the in-frame ones, dropping some. Among some 520,000 clones listed, approximately 90% were seen once. The sequencing here drew on peripheral blood, taken in a trial of Ad26.COV2.S vaccine versus placebo. These receptors came from a person aged 18-60 years who received the Ad26.COV2.S COVID-19 vaccine or a placebo.

The J gene is TRBJ2-7, the V gene TRBV7-8; D perhaps matches TRBD2 (5 bases). The V end was cut by 5 bases, the J end by 6 bases, with 17 bases between. This CDR3 spans 14 amino acids. The V gene's germline CDR1 is SGHVS and CDR2 FQNEAQ. Here the CDR3 DNA reads TGTGCCAGCAGCCTACTACTAGAGGCCGGCGAGCAGTACTTC. Its translation: CASSLLLEAGEQYF.

V usage is TRBV4-3 and J usage is TRBJ2-7; 7 positions agree with TRBD2. V lost 0 bases and J lost 5; bases outside the gene matches: 4. Germline CDR1 reads LGHNA; CDR2 reads YSLEER. The CDR3 contains 14 residues. CDR3 coding DNA: TGCGCCAGCAGCCAAGACGGGAGGACCAACGAGCAGTACTTC. Amino acid sequence: CASSQDGRTNEQYF.

As regards this clone: At one boundary the junction diverges from the germline segment, which might be a read error. V and J are TRBV6-6 and TRBJ2-7; no definite D call. CDR1 and CDR2 (germline): MNHNY, SVGAGI (reference sequence). The CDR3 extends over 11 amino acids. The CDR3 sequence is CASSQSYAQYF. CDR3 nucleotide sequence: TGTGCCAGCAGCCAAAGTTACGCGCAGTACTTC.

This chain uses TRBV29-1 with TRBJ2-5, with 8 bases matching TRBD2. Trimming at V came to 6 bases and at J to 1 base, leaving 4 bases not matched to a gene. The CDR3 consists of 13 residues. Looked up from germline, CDR1 is SQVTM and CDR2 is ANQGSEA. CDR3 loop: CSVALAAQETQYF. CDR3 coding DNA: TGCAGCGTCGCACTAGCGGCCCAAGAGACCCAGTACTTC. Together with reference TRBV29-1 and TRBJ2-5, the CDR3 gives the full variable domain: SAVISQKPSRDICQRGTSLTIQCQVDSQVTMMFWYRQQPGQSLTLIATANQGSEATYESGFVIDKFPISRPNLTFSTLTVSNMSPEDSSIYLCSVALAAQETQYFGPGTRLLVL.

V and J are TRBV27 and TRBJ2-1, with D tentatively TRBD1 (6 bases). V lost 4 bases and J 3 bases, leaving 13 bases between the germline ends. The CDR3 runs to 15 residues. Germline values: CDR1 MNHEY, CDR2 SMNVEV (reference sequence). CDR3 amino acids: CASSSPGQLYNEQFF. In DNA, the CDR3 is TGTGCCAGCAGTTCCCCCGGACAGCTCTACAATGAGCAGTTCTTC.

Only one count was recorded for this clone. The rearrangement links TRBV6-2 or TRBV6-3 to TRBJ2-7; 9 nucleotides align to TRBD2. The CDR3 contains 14 residues. V lost 2 bases, J lost 5 bases, and 4 bases stayed unmatched. Germline V gives CDR1 MNHEY, CDR2 SVGEGT. CDR3 residues: CASSYGGGVNEQYF. DNA of the CDR3: TGTGCCAGCAGTTACGGCGGGGGGGTGAACGAGCAGTACTTC.

V is TRBV27 and J is TRBJ2-1; 8 bases agree with TRBD2. Germline V gene lookup returns CDR1 MNHEY and CDR2 SMNVEV (reference sequence). The ends lost 6 bases at V and 16 bases at J; junction bases unmatched: 14. CDR3 size: 13 residues. The CDR3 protein is CASREREFNRGFF. In DNA form, the CDR3 reads TGTGCCAGCAGGGAGCGGGAGTTTAATCGGGGATTCTTC.

A word on this clone: The same CDR3 arises from other DNA sequences in this sample as well. This chain uses TRBV20-1 with TRBJ1-1, with no clear D. The CDR3 totals 10 residues. Trimming cost V 6 bases and J 3 bases, with 5 bases left between them. Germline V gene sequence: CDR1 DFQATT, CDR2 SNEGSKA (reference sequence). The CDR3 nucleotides read TGCAGTGCCAGCTACACTGAAGCTTTCTTT. Residues: CSASYTEAFF.

This rearrangement joins TRBV5-1 to TRBJ2-5, with 10 bases matching TRBD2. Germline V gene data show CDR1 as SGHRS and CDR2 as YFSETQ. Trimming took 0 bases from V and 10 from J; bases not matched to a gene: 3. The CDR3 totals 13 residues. The CDR3 region is CASSLDPSGSQYF. CDR3 in DNA: TGCGCCAGCAGCTTGGATCCTAGCGGGAGCCAGTACTTC.

V usage is TRBV28 and J usage is TRBJ2-7, with TRBD2 identical over 13 bases. Germline V gives CDR1 MDHEN, CDR2 SYDVKM. V was pared by 4 bases and J by 12 bases, with 6 bases of the junction left unmatched. The CDR3 spans 13 residues. CDR3 region: CASSSPGLAGPYF. In DNA, the CDR3 is TGTGCCAGCAGTTCCCCGGGACTAGCGGGGCCGTACTTC.

The chain carries TRBV30 and TRBJ2-1, with 14 nucleotides matching TRBD2. With 3 bases clipped from V and 10 bases from J, the junction kept 11 bases outside the gene matches. This CDR3 has 16 amino acids. The germline CDR1 and CDR2 sequences are GTSNPN and SVGIG (reference sequence). CDR3 residues: CAWRRTSGRIRGEQFF. The CDR3 DNA reads as TGTGCCTGGAGGAGGACTAGCGGGAGGATAAGAGGGGAGCAGTTCTTC.

V and J are TRBV6-4 and TRBJ2-1; D gene ambiguous. Germline-derived CDR1 and CDR2 are MRHNA and SNTAGT. The CDR3 length is 11 residues. Trimming shortened V by 0 bases and J by 6 bases, and 0 bases separated the two germline ends. In DNA form, the CDR3 reads TGTGCCAGCAGTGACTCCAATGAGCAGTTCTTC. Protein sequence: CASSDSNEQFF.

The chain links TRBV5-1 to TRBJ2-7; 10 bases fit TRBD1. CDR3 length: 15 residues. Germline-derived CDR1 and CDR2 are SGHRS and YFSETQ. J lost 1 base, V lost 3 bases, and 4 bases had no gene match. CDR3: CASSSGQGTSYEQYF. CDR3 in DNA: TGCGCCAGCAGCTCGGGACAGGGGACATCCTACGAGCAGTACTTC.

This sequence joins TRBV23-1 and TRBJ1-3, with D unresolved. TRBV23-1 is filed as an ORF, its function uncertain. The CDR3 totals 16 residues. Trimming shortened V by 4 bases and J by 0 bases, and 13 bases separated the two germline ends. CDR3 nucleotide sequence: TGCGCCAGCAGTCGACGCCGTCTTAGCTCTGGAAACACCATATATTTT. It codes for CASSRRRLSSGNTIYF.

This chain uses TRBV21-1 with TRBJ1-5; no check of the table's D call, TRBD1, against the DNA was made. TRBV21-1 is given as a pseudogene. This CDR3 is built from 14 residues. CDR3 residues: CANPLTGGNQPQHF. For the CDR3, the DNA is TGTGCCAACCCTTTGACAGGGGGGAATCAGCCCCAGCATTTT.

The J gene is TRBJ2-7, the V gene TRBV7-6; D may correspond to TRBD1 or TRBD2 (5 bases each). Germline CDR1 is SGHVS and CDR2 is FNYEAQ. This CDR3 is built from 17 residues. V was clipped by 5 bases and J by 1 base, with 21 bases between them. The chain's CDR3 is CASSQGSSGPYSYEQYF. Written as DNA, the CDR3 is TGTGCCAGCAGCCAGGGATCATCGGGACCTTATTCCTACGAGCAGTACTTC.

V and J are TRBV3-1 (or the pseudogene TRBV3-2) and TRBJ2-7; no definite D call. Trimming left V 1 base short and J 2 bases short, with 6 bases between. The CDR3 is made up of 13 amino acids. Germline V CDR1 and CDR2: LGHDT, YNNKEL (reference sequence). The CDR3 sequence: CASSQAWAYEQYF. In DNA form, the CDR3 reads TGTGCCAGCAGCCAAGCTTGGGCCTACGAGCAGTACTTC.